A single sample is the source of the 17 T cell receptor beta chains below, sequenced in a study of post-analysis software for immune sequencing data. Study conclusions and caveats: In patients, TRBV5-6, TRBV5-1 and TRBV20-1 belonged to roughly 5 TRBV segments found more frequently than in controls.

Their target antigens are unknown. Unique-molecular-identifier-tagged TCR beta cDNA libraries were used. Each CDR3 protein gets one entry after TCRdb re-called the PCR reads with MiXCR. The data hold 800,000 to 950,000 distinct CDR3 sequences, with 53% observed a single time. Input material: blood. Receptor source: a girl aged 10 to 17 with multiple sclerosis.

The chain recombines TRBV15 with TRBJ1-2; unclear D gene. This CDR3 contains 14 residues. Trimming shortened V by 5 bases and J by 4 bases, and 14 bases separated the two germline ends. Germline lookup yields CDR1 LNHNV and CDR2 YYDKDF (reference sequence). The DNA of the CDR3 is TGTGCCACCAGCCCCCCAACTCCGCCCTATGGCTACACCTTC. Translation: CATSPPTPPYGYTF.

The chain has TRBV7-2 and TRBJ2-7; TRBD2 matches 12 bases. Germline V gives CDR1 SGHTA, CDR2 FQGNSA. The CDR3 sequence is 17 residues long. J gave up 1 base and V 2 bases, and 6 bases lay outside the gene matches. The CDR3 sequence is CASSLPPGLAGSYEQYF. As DNA, the CDR3 is TGTGCCAGCAGCTTACCACCGGGACTAGCGGGTTCCTACGAGCAGTACTTC.

The J gene is TRBJ1-5, the V gene TRBV12-3 or TRBV12-4; 9 nucleotides match TRBD1. The CDR3 runs to 14 residues. Unmatched junction bases numbered 7, after V lost 5 bases and J lost 8 bases. The DNA of the CDR3 is TGTGCCAGCAGTAAGACAGGGGGATTGGAGCCCCAGCATTTT. Amino acid sequence: CASSKTGGLEPQHF.

The rearrangement uses TRBV29-1 and TRBJ2-5; TRBD1 aligns across 7 bases. The J call is doubtful: the DNA matches TRBJ2-7 better. The CDR3 extends over 12 amino acids. From germline, CDR1 is SQVTM and CDR2 ANQGSEA. The CDR3 DNA follows: TGCAGCGTTGTTAGACAGGGCGACGAGCAGTACTTC. This codes for CSVVRQGDEQYF.

The V call is TRBV20-1, the J call TRBJ2-4; 7 bases align to TRBD1. The J call may be mistaken, given a closer DNA end match to TRBJ2-7. This CDR3 has 15 residues. CDR1 and CDR2 (germline): DFQATT, SNEGSKA (reference sequence). CDR3 protein: CSARSPGQSSYEQYF. CDR3 nucleotide sequence: TGCAGTGCTAGGTCCCCGGGACAGTCCTCCTACGAGCAGTACTTC.

The V call is TRBV27, the J call TRBJ1-5; D remains ambiguous. Germline CDR1 is MNHEY and CDR2 is SMNVEV (reference sequence). The CDR3 has 15 residues. V lost 6 bases and J 2 bases, leaving 14 bases between the germline ends. The CDR3 loop reads CASRAIEFGNQPQHF. The CDR3 DNA reads TGTGCCAGCAGGGCCATCGAATTTGGCAATCAGCCCCAGCATTTT.

This chain joins TRBV3-1 and TRBJ2-7; TRBD1 is a possible D gene (6 bases). Germline V CDR1 and CDR2: LGHDT, YNNKEL (reference sequence). The CDR3 is 12 amino acids. The V end was cut by 0 bases, the J end by 10 bases, with 10 bases between. This chain's CDR3 is CASSQDMGAQYF. In DNA form, the CDR3 reads TGTGCCAGCAGCCAAGACATGGGGGCCCAGTACTTC.

This chain joins TRBV3-1 and TRBJ2-1, with TRBD2 matching over 8 bases. CDR3 length: 21 residues. In germline, CDR1 is LGHDT, CDR2 YNNKEL (reference sequence). The J segment lost 0 bases and the V segment lost 0 bases, leaving 16 bases of the junction unmatched. The CDR3 region has the DNA TGTGCCAGCAGCCAAGAGGGGGCCTGGGGTAGCGGGGAGTTCTCCTACAATGAGCAGTTCTTC. This gives the protein CASSQEGAWGSGEFSYNEQFF.

The rearrangement links TRBV4-1 to TRBJ2-3; TRBD2 aligns across 8 bases. This CDR3 region has 19 residues. The V and J ends lost 1 base and 1 base, in that order; junction bases with no gene match: 13. CDR1 and CDR2 (germline): MGHRA, YSYEKL. CDR3 protein: CASSQALAPGGFGTDTQYF. CDR3 nucleotides: TGCGCCAGCAGCCAAGCCCTGGCCCCGGGGGGGTTTGGCACAGATACGCAGTATTTT.

This clonotype was seen only a few times. This sequence joins TRBV12-3 or TRBV12-4 and TRBJ2-5; D is perhaps TRBD1 (6 bases). CDR3 length: 13 amino acids. V lost 8 bases, J lost 3 bases, and 13 bases lay in between. The chain's CDR3 is CASGQGHEETQYF. CDR3 nucleotide sequence: TGTGCCAGCGGGCAGGGGCACGAAGAGACCCAGTACTTC.

The chain combines TRBV2 with TRBJ2-1; D not resolved. V was shortened by 6 bases and J by 5 bases, with 11 bases between the two germline ends. The CDR3 extends over 13 amino acids. Germline CDR1 reads SNHLY; CDR2 reads FYNNEI. DNA of the CDR3: TGTGCCAGCAGATGGGATTTAAACAATGAGCAGTTCTTC. This encodes CASRWDLNNEQFF. The variable domain in full, with the rest retrieved from reference TRBV2 and TRBJ2-1, is EPEVTQTPSHQVTQMGQEVILRCVPISNHLYFYWYRQILGQKVEFLVSFYNNEISEKSEIFDDQFSVERPDGSNFTLKIRSTKLEDSAMYFCASRWDLNNEQFFGPGTRLTVL.

A word on this clonotype: At one end the junction does not follow the germline gene, possibly because of a read error. The gene calls are TRBV15 and TRBJ2-2; weak D call: TRBD1 (5 bases). From germline, CDR1 is LNHNV and CDR2 YYDKDF (reference sequence). The CDR3 loop spans 14 amino acids. The CDR3 is CAASKGSPTGELFF. CDR3 nucleotide sequence: TGTGCCGCCAGCAAGGGGTCCCCCACCGGGGAGCTGTTTTTT.

The CDR3 protein is CSVAGLAGAGHEQFF. Here the CDR3 DNA reads TGCAGCGTTGCCGGGCTAGCGGGAGCAGGCCATGAGCAGTTCTTC. This chain joins TRBV29-1 and TRBJ2-1; 10 nucleotides agree with TRBD2. CDR1 is SQVTM and CDR2 is ANQGSEA in the germline V gene. Losses at the gene ends were 4 bases for V and 8 bases for J; bases not matched to a gene: 11. The CDR3 extends over 15 amino acids.

This clonotype has only a few counts. This chain links TRBV5-1 with TRBJ2-7, with D possibly TRBD1 on 6 matching bases. Germline V lookup: CDR1 SGHRS, CDR2 YFSETQ. The CDR3 is 15 amino acids. The V and J ends lost 0 bases and 2 bases respectively, with 12 bases between them. Here the CDR3 reads CASSLAPQGAYEQYF. Written as DNA, the CDR3 is TGCGCCAGCAGCTTGGCCCCACAGGGAGCCTACGAGCAGTACTTC.

This clonotype has only a few counts. This chain uses TRBV12-3 or TRBV12-4 with TRBJ1-2, with D unresolved. The CDR3 loop spans 13 amino acids. The V end lost 3 bases, the J end lost 8 bases, and 13 bases lay between the germline ends. CDR3 loop: CASSFRGAGGYTF. CDR3 nucleotides: TGTGCCAGCAGTTTTCGGGGAGCAGGCGGCTACACCTTC.

The CDR3 reads CSAAVQGAGGNTIYF. The CDR3 coding sequence is TGCAGCGCGGCTGTTCAGGGGGCAGGTGGAAACACCATATATTTT. This chain links TRBV29-1 with TRBJ1-3; 8 nucleotides match TRBD1. Germline trimming cut 7 bases from V and 3 bases from J; bases unmatched to any gene: 11. This CDR3 spans 15 amino acids. Germline V lookup: CDR1 SQVTM, CDR2 ANQGSEA.

The chain is built from TRBV20-1 and TRBJ2-5; 8 nucleotides match TRBD1. Germline V CDR1 and CDR2: DFQATT, SNEGSKA (reference sequence). The CDR3 has 14 amino acids. The V gene end was trimmed by 3 bases and the J gene end by 3 bases; junction bases not matched to a gene: 6. This CDR3 reads CSARLDRVKETQYF. As DNA, the CDR3 is TGCAGTGCTAGGCTGGACAGGGTAAAAGAGACCCAGTACTTC.